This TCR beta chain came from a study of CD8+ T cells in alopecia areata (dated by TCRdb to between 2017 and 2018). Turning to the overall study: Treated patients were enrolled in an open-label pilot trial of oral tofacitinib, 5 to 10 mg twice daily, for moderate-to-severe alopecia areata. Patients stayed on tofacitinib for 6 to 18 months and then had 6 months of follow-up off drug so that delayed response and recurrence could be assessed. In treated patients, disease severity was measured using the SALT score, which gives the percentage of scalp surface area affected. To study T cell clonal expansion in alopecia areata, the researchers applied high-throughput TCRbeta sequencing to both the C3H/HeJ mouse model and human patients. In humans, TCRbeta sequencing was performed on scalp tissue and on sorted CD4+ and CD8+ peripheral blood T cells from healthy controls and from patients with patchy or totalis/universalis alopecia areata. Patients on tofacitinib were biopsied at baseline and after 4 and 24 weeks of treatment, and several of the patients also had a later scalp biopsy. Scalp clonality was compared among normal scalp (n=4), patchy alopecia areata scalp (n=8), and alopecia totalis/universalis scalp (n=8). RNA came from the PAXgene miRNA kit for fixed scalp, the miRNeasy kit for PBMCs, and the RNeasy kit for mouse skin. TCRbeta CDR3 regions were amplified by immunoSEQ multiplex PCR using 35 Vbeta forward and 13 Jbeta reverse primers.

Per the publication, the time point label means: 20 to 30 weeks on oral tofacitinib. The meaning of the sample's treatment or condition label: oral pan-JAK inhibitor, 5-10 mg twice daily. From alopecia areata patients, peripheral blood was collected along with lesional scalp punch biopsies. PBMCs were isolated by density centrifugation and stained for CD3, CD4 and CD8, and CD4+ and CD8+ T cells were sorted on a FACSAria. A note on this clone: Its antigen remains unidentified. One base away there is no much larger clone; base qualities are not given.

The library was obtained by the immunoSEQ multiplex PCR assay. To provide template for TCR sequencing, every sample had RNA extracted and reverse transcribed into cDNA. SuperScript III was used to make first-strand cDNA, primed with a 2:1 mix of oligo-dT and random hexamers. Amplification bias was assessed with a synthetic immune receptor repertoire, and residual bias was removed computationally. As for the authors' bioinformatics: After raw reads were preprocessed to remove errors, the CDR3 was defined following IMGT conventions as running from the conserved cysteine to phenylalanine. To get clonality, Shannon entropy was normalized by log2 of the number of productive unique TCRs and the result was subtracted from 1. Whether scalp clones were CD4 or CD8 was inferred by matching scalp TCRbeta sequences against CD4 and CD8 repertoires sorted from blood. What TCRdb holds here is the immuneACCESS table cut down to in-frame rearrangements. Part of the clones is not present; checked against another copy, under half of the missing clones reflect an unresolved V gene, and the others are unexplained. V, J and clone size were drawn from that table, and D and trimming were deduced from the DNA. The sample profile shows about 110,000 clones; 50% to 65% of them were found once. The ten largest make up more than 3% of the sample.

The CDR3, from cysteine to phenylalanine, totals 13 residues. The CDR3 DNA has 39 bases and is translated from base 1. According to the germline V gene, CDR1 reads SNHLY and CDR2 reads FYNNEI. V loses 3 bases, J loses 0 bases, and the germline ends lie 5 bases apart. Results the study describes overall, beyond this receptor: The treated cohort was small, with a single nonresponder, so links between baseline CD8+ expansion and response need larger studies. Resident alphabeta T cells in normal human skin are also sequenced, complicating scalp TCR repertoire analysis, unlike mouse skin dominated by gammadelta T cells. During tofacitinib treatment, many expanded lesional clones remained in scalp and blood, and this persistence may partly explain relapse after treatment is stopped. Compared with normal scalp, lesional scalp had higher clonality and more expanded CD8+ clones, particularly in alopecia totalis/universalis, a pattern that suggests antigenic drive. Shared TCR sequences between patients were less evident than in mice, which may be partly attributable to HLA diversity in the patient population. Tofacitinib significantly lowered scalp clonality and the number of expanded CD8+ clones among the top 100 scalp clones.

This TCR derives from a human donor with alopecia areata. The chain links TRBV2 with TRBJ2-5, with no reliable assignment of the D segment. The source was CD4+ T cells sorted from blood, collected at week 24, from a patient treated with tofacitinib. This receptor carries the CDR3 CASSDPNQETQYF. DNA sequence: TGTGCCAGCAGTGACCCAAACCAAGAGACCCAGTACTTC.